This is a list of T cell receptor beta chains from one sample in a study of molecular identifiers for immune sequencing clone quantification. TCRdb independently ran MiXCR on the PCR reads; one entry per CDR3 protein. The sample comprises 300,000 to 400,000 distinct CDR3 sequences, about 22% of which are singletons, and around 0.74% rests with the top ten. The sequenced sample consisted of naive CD8+ T cells from blood, with Jurkat cell RNA spiked in. These receptors were obtained from a human donor in good health. Some libraries in this study had Jurkat cell RNA spiked in. Each CDR3 is given with its conserved first and last residue. D genes are given only for firm matches. Rows give clone size only sometimes, using once, few, many, or a class for an expanded clone.

d_call: NA; v_call: TRBV12-3/TRBV12-4; j_call: TRBJ2-2; clone_size: many; cdr3_aa: CASSPRLPNTGELFF; cdr3_nt: TGTGCCAGCAGTCCACGCCTTCCGAACACCGGGGAGCTGTTTTTT
d_call: NA; v_call: TRBV13; j_call: TRBJ1-1; clone_size: many; cdr3_aa: CASSFKGISNTEAFF; cdr3_nt: TGTGCCAGCAGCTTCAAGGGAATTTCGAACACTGAAGCTTTCTTT
d_call: NA; v_call: TRBV20-1; j_call: TRBJ2-3; clone_size: NA; cdr3_aa: CSTPLLSTDTQYF; cdr3_nt: TGCAGTACTCCCTTACTGAGCACAGATACGCAGTATTTT
d_call: NA; v_call: TRBV30; j_call: TRBJ2-7; clone_size: few; cdr3_aa: CAWRALDSYEQYF; cdr3_nt: TGTGCCTGGAGGGCGCTTGACTCCTACGAGCAGTACTTC
d_call: NA; v_call: TRBV14; j_call: TRBJ2-7; clone_size: few; cdr3_aa: CASSFRINSYEQYF; cdr3_nt: TGTGCCAGCAGCTTCAGAATTAACTCCTACGAGCAGTACTTC
d_call: NA; v_call: TRBV4-1; j_call: TRBJ2-7; clone_size: many; cdr3_aa: CASSLLQGAGDYEQYF; cdr3_nt: TGCGCCAGCAGCCTCTTACAAGGTGCAGGGGACTACGAGCAGTACTTC
d_call: NA; v_call: TRBV19; j_call: TRBJ2-1; clone_size: few; cdr3_aa: CASSISNGEQFF; cdr3_nt: TGTGCCAGTAGTATCTCTAACGGTGAGCAGTTCTTC
d_call: TRBD1; v_call: TRBV6-2/TRBV6-3; j_call: TRBJ1-1; clone_size: few; cdr3_aa: CASSYTGGKTEAFF; cdr3_nt: TGTGCCAGCAGTTACACAGGGGGAAAAACTGAAGCTTTCTTT
d_call: NA; v_call: TRBV6-2/TRBV6-3; j_call: TRBJ2-7; clone_size: once; cdr3_aa: CARSNPPRPAYAQYF; cdr3_nt: TGTGCCCGCAGCAATCCGCCTAGGCCTGCCTACGCGCAGTACTTC
d_call: NA; v_call: TRBV7-9; j_call: TRBJ1-2; clone_size: few; cdr3_aa: CASSLWDTDYGYTF; cdr3_nt: TGTGCCAGCAGCTTATGGGACACCGACTATGGCTACACCTTC
d_call: NA; v_call: TRBV19; j_call: TRBJ1-1; clone_size: many; cdr3_aa: CASSTLGDTEAFF; cdr3_nt: TGTGCCAGTAGTACCTTGGGCGACACTGAAGCTTTCTTT
d_call: NA; v_call: TRBV27; j_call: TRBJ2-7; clone_size: NA; cdr3_aa: CASSPTELLSYEQYF; cdr3_nt: TGTGCCAGCAGCCCGACTGAACTCCTTTCCTACGAGCAGTACTTC
d_call: NA; v_call: TRBV12-3/TRBV12-4; j_call: TRBJ2-5; clone_size: many; cdr3_aa: CASSSGTTDKVQETQYF; cdr3_nt: TGTGCCAGCAGTTCAGGAACGACGGACAAAGTCCAAGAGACCCAGTACTTC
d_call: NA; v_call: TRBV19; j_call: TRBJ2-3; clone_size: few; cdr3_aa: CASSIKGLEDTQYF; cdr3_nt: TGTGCCAGTAGTATTAAGGGGCTTGAAGATACGCAGTATTTT
d_call: TRBD2; v_call: TRBV4-3; j_call: TRBJ2-3; clone_size: few; cdr3_aa: CASSQTSGSATDTQYF; cdr3_nt: TGCGCCAGCAGCCAAACTAGCGGGAGTGCCACAGATACGCAGTATTTT
d_call: NA; v_call: TRBV4-1; j_call: TRBJ2-7; clone_size: NA; cdr3_aa: CASSQGGGGEQYF; cdr3_nt: TGCGCCAGCAGCCAAGGAGGGGGTGGCGAGCAGTACTTC
d_call: TRBD1; v_call: TRBV7-3; j_call: TRBJ1-1; clone_size: many; cdr3_aa: CASSLKAGGQGTEAFF; cdr3_nt: TGTGCCAGCAGCTTAAAGGCAGGGGGCCAGGGCACTGAAGCTTTCTTT
d_call: TRBD2; v_call: TRBV12-3/TRBV12-4; j_call: TRBJ2-2; clone_size: many; cdr3_aa: CASSLGLAGPNTGELFF; cdr3_nt: TGTGCCAGCAGTTTGGGACTAGCGGGACCCAACACCGGGGAGCTGTTTTTT
d_call: NA; v_call: TRBV14; j_call: TRBJ1-1; clone_size: few; cdr3_aa: CASSQVRVRGDTEAFF; cdr3_nt: TGTGCCAGCAGCCAAGTCAGGGTGAGGGGCGACACTGAAGCTTTCTTT
d_call: NA; v_call: TRBV11-2; j_call: TRBJ2-1; clone_size: many; cdr3_aa: CASSHYNEQFF; cdr3_nt: TGTGCCAGCAGCCACTACAATGAGCAGTTCTTC
d_call: TRBD2; v_call: TRBV4-1; j_call: TRBJ2-1; clone_size: NA; cdr3_aa: CASSQGPGLAGDAQFF; cdr3_nt: TGCGCCAGCAGCCAAGGCCCGGGACTAGCTGGCGATGCGCAGTTCTTC
d_call: NA; v_call: TRBV5-6; j_call: TRBJ2-7; clone_size: many; cdr3_aa: CASSTDSYEQYF; cdr3_nt: TGTGCCAGCAGTACCGACTCCTACGAGCAGTACTTC
d_call: NA; v_call: TRBV29-1; j_call: TRBJ2-3; clone_size: many; cdr3_aa: CSVEDEVPRYTDTQYF; cdr3_nt: TGCAGCGTTGAAGATGAGGTCCCAAGGTACACAGATACGCAGTATTTT
d_call: NA; v_call: TRBV20-1; j_call: TRBJ2-3; clone_size: NA; cdr3_aa: CSARTILPAVGDTQYF; cdr3_nt: TGCAGTGCTAGGACGATATTACCAGCGGTTGGAGATACGCAGTATTTT
d_call: NA; v_call: TRBV7-2; j_call: TRBJ2-3; clone_size: NA; cdr3_aa: CASSLVTTSTDTQYF; cdr3_nt: TGTGCCAGCAGCTTAGTTACTACTAGCACAGATACGCAGTATTTT
d_call: TRBD1; v_call: TRBV4-2; j_call: TRBJ2-7; clone_size: few; cdr3_aa: CASSHPGTGVYEQYF; cdr3_nt: TGTGCCAGCAGCCACCCCGGGACAGGGGTGTACGAGCAGTACTTC
d_call: TRBD2; v_call: TRBV4-3; j_call: TRBJ2-3; clone_size: NA; cdr3_aa: CASSQDRLAGEDTQYF; cdr3_nt: TGCGCCAGCAGCCAAGACCGACTAGCGGGAGAAGATACGCAGTATTTT
d_call: TRBD1; v_call: TRBV7-8; j_call: TRBJ2-7; clone_size: once; cdr3_aa: CASSTPPDRYLPYEQYF; cdr3_nt: TGTGCCAGCAGCACCCCCCCGGACAGGTACCTACCCTACGAGCAGTACTTC